The TCR beta chain under discussion was sequenced for a study of blood T cells in healthy people across ages. Together with a sample-barcoded 5' primer, a J-beta primer mix was included in a second PCR lasting roughly 7 to 11 cycles. TCRdb re-derived calls from the 5' RACE reads in MiXCR, one entry per CDR3 protein. The data show about 680,000 distinct CDR3 sequences, approximately 49% seen once. This clonotype was seen a handful of times. Its target is not known. Findings and caveats of the study: Both naive CD4+ cell counts and diversity were greater in long-lived donors than in aged donors. Donor CMV status, an unknown factor, possibly confounded changes in expanded clonotypes.

The clonotype originates from a woman aged 55-69 years in good health. The source material was blood.

The CDR3 loop reads CASRGKTSNEQFF. In DNA form, the CDR3 reads TGCGCCAGCAGAGGGAAAACGAGCAATGAGCAGTTCTTC. V and J are TRBV4-3 and TRBJ2-1; D is unclear. With 6 bases removed from V and 6 bases from J, the gap between germline ends came to 12 bases. CDR1 is LGHNA, CDR2 YSLEER, per germline. The CDR3 extends over 13 amino acids.